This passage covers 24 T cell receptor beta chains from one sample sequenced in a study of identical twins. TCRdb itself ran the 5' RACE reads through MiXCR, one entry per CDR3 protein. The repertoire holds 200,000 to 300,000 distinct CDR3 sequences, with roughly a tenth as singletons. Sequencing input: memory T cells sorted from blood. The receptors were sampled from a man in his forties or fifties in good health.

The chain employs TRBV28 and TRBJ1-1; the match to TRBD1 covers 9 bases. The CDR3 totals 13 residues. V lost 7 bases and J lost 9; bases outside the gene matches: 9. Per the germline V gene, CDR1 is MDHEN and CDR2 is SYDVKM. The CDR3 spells CASKNGQGSQAFF. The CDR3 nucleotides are TGTGCCAGCAAGAATGGACAGGGGAGTCAAGCTTTCTTT.

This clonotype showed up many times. The CDR3 sequence is CASSPAHLLNTGELFF. The CDR3 DNA follows: TGCGCCAGCAGCCCGGCTCACCTCTTAAACACCGGGGAGCTGTTTTTT. V is TRBV5-1 and J is TRBJ2-2, with unresolved D. Germline CDR1 and CDR2: SGHRS and YFSETQ. The CDR3 has 16 residues. Trimming left V 4 bases short and J 2 bases short, with 15 bases between.

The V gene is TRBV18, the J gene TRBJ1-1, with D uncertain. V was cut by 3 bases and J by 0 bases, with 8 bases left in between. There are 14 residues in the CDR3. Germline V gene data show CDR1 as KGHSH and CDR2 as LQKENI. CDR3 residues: CASSPAALNTEAFF. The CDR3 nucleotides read TGTGCCAGCTCACCGGCGGCCTTGAACACTGAAGCTTTCTTT.

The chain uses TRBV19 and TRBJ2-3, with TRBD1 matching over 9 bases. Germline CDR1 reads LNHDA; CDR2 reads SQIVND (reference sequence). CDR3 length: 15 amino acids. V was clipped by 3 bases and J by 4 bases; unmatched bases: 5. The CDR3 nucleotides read TGTGCCAGTAGTATGGGGGACAGGGCTGCAGATACGCAGTATTTT. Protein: CASSMGDRAADTQYF.

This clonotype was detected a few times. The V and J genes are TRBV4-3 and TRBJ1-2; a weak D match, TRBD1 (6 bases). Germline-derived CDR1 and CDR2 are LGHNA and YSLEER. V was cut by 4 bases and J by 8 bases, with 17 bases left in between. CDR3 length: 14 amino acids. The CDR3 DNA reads TGCGCCAGCAGCCCACAAGGGGGAAAGCAGGGCTACACCTTC. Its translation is CASSPQGGKQGYTF.

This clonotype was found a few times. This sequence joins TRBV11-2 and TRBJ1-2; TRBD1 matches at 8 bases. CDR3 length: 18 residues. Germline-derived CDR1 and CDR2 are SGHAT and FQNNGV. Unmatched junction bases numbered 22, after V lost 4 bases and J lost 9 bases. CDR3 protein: CASSSSSFFGQGGRSYTF. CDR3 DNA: TGTGCCAGCAGCTCCTCTTCTTTCTTCGGACAGGGCGGGAGGAGCTACACCTTC. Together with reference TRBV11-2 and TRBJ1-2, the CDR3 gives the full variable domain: EAGVAQSPRYKIIEKRQSVAFWCNPISGHATLYWYQQILGQGPKLLIQFQNNGVVDDSQLPKDRFSAERLKGVDSTLKIQPAKLEDSAVYLCASSSSSFFGQGGRSYTFGSGTRLTVV.

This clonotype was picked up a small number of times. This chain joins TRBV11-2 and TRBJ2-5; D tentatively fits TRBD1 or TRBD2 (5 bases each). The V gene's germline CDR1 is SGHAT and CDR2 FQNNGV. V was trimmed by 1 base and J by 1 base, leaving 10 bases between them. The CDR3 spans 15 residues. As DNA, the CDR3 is TGTGCCAGCAGCTTAGTTGTGGGACCCCAAGAGACCCAGTACTTC. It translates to CASSLVVGPQETQYF.

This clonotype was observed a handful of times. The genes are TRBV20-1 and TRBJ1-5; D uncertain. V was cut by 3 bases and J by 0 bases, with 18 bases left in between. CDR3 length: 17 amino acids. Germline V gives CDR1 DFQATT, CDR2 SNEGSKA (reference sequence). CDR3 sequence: CSARRRWENHSNQPQHF. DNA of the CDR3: TGCAGTGCTAGGAGGAGGTGGGAGAATCATAGCAATCAGCCCCAGCATTTT.

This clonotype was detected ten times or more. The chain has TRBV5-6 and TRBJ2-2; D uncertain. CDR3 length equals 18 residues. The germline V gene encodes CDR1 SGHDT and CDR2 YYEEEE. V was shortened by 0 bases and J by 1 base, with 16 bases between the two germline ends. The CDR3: CASSLAFRPWGNTGELFF. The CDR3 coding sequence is TGTGCCAGCAGCTTGGCGTTTCGCCCCTGGGGGAACACCGGGGAGCTGTTTTTT.

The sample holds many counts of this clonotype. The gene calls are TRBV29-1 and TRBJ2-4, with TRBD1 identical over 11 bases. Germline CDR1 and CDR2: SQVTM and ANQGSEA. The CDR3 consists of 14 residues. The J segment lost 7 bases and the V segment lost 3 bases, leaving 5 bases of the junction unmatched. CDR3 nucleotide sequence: TGCAGCGTTGAGGGACAGGGGGGTACGAACATTCAGTACTTC. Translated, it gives CSVEGQGGTNIQYF.

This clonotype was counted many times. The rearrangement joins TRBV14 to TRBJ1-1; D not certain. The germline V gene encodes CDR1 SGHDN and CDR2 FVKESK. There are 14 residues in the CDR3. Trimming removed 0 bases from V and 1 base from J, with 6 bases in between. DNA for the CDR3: TGTGCCAGCAGCCAAGAGGTCCAGAACACTGAAGCTTTCTTT. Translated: CASSQEVQNTEAFF.

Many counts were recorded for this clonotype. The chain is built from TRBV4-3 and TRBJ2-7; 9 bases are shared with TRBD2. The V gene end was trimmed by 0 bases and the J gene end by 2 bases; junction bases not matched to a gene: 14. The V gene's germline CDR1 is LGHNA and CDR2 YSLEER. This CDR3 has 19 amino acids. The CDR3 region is CASSQDPSGGRAYPYEQYF. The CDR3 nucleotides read TGCGCCAGCAGCCAAGACCCCAGCGGGGGGAGGGCGTATCCCTACGAGCAGTACTTC.

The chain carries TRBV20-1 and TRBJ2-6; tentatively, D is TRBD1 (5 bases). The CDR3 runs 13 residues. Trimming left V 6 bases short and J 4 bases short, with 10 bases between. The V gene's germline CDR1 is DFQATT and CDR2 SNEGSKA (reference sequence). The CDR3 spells CSAAGSGANVLTF. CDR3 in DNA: TGCAGTGCGGCAGGGTCCGGGGCCAACGTCCTGACTTTC.

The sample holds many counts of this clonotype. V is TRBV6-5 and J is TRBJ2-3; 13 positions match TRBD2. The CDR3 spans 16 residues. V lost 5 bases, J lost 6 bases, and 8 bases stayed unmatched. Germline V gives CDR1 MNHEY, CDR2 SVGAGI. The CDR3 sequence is CASSHRTSGSKDTQYF. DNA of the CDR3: TGTGCCAGCAGTCACCGGACTAGCGGGAGTAAGGATACGCAGTATTTT.

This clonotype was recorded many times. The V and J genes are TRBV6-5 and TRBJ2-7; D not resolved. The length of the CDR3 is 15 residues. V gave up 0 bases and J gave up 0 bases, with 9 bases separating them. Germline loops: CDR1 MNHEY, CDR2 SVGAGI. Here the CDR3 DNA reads TGTGCCAGCAGTTACTCGCTTGATTACTCCTACGAGCAGTACTTC. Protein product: CASSYSLDYSYEQYF.

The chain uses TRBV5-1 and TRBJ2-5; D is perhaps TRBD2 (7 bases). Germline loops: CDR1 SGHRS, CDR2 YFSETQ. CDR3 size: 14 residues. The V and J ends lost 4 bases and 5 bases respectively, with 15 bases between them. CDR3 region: CASSPTGGLETQYF. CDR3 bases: TGCGCCAGCAGCCCCACCGGGGGGCTCGAGACCCAGTACTTC.

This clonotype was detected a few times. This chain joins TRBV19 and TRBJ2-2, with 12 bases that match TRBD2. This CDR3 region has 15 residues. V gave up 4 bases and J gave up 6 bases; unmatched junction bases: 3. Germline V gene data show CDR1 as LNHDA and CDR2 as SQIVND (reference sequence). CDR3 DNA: TGTGCCAGTAGTACACTAGCGGGAGGTTCCGGGGAGCTGTTTTTT. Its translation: CASSTLAGGSGELFF.

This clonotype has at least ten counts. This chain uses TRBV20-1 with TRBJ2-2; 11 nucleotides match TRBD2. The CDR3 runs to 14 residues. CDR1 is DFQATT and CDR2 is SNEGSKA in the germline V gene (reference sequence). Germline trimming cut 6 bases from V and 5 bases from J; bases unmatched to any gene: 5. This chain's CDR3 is CSAQLAGVTGELFF. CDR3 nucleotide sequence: TGCAGTGCACAACTAGCGGGAGTTACCGGGGAGCTGTTTTTT.

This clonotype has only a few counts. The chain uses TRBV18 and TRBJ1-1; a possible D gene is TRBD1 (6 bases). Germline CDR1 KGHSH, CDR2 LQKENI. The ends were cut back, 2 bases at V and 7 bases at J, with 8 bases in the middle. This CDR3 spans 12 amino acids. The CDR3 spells CASSPKGGEAFF. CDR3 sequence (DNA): TGTGCCAGCTCACCAAAGGGGGGTGAAGCTTTCTTT.

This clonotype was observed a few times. The CDR3 sequence: CASSPQTGLSGYTF. DNA for the CDR3: TGTGCCAGCAGCCCCCAGACAGGCCTCAGCGGCTACACCTTC. The chain is built from TRBV9 and TRBJ1-2; the D gene is possibly TRBD1 (6 bases). The CDR3 extends over 14 amino acids. V was clipped by 4 bases and J by 8 bases, with 18 bases between them. CDR1 and CDR2 from the germline V gene are SGDLS and YYNGEE.

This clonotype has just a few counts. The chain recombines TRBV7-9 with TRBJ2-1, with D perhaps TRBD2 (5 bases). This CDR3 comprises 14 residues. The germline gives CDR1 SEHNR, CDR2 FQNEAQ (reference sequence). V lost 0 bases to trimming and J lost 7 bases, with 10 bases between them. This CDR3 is CASSLAGERNEQFF. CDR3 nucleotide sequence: TGTGCCAGCAGCTTAGCGGGAGAAAGGAATGAGCAGTTCTTC.

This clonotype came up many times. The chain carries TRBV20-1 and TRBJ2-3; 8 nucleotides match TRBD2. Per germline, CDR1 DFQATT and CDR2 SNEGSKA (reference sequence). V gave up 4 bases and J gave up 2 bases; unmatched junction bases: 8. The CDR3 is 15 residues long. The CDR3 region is CSANLRGGHTDTQYF. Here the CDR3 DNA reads TGCAGTGCTAATCTACGGGGGGGCCACACAGATACGCAGTATTTT.

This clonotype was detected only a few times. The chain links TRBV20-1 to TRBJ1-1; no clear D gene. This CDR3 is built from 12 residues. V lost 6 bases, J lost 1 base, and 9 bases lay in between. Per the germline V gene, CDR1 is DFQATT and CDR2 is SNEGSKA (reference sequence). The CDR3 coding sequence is TGCAGTGCCGCTGGACGGAACACTGAAGCTTTCTTT. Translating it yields CSAAGRNTEAFF.

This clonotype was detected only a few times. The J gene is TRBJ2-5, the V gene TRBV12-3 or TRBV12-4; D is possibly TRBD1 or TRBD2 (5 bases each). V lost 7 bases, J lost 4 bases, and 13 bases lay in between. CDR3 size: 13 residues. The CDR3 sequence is CASTGRWGETQYF. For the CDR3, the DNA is TGTGCCAGCACGGGACGGTGGGGAGAGACCCAGTACTTC.